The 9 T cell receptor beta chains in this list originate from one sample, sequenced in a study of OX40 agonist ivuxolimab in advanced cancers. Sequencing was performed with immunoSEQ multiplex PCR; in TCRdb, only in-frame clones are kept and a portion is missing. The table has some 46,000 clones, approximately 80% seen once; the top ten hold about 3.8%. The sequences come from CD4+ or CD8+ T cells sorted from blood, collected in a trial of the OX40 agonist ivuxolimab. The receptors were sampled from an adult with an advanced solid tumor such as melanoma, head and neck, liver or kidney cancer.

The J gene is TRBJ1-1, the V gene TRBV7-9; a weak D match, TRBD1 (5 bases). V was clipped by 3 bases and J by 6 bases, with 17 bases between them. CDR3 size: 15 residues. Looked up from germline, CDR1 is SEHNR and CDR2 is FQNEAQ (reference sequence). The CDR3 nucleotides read TGTGCCAGCAGCTTCACGGGCAGGGTCCTTGCTGAAGCTTTCTTT. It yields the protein CASSFTGRVLAEAFF. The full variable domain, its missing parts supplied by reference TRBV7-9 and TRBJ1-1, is DTGVSQNPRHKITKRGQNVTFRCDPISEHNRLYWYRQTLGQGPEFLTYFQNEAQLEKSRLLSDRFSAERPKGSFSTLEIQRTEQGDSAMYLCASSFTGRVLAEAFFGQGTRLTVV.

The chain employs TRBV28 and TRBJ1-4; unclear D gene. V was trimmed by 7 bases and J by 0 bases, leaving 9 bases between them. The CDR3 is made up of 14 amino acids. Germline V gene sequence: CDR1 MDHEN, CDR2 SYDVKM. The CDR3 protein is CASKIEPTNEKLFF. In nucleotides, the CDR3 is TGTGCCAGCAAGATAGAACCAACTAATGAAAAACTGTTTTTT.

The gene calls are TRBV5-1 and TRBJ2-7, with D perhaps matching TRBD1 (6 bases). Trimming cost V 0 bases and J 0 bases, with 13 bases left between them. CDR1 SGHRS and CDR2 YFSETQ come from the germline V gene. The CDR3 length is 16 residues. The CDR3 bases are TGCGCCAGCAGCTTGGGGGCCGACAGGCCCTCCTACGAGCAGTACTTC. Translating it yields CASSLGADRPSYEQYF.

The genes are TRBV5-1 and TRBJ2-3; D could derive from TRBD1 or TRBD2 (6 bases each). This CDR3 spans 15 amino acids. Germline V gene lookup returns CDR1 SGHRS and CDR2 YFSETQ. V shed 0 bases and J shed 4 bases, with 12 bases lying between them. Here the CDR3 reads CASSLEGGQADTQYF. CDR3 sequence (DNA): TGCGCCAGCAGCTTGGAAGGGGGGCAAGCAGATACGCAGTATTTT.

This CDR3 is CASSLERESNEQFF. CDR3 DNA: TGTGCCAGCAGTTTAGAGCGGGAGAGTAATGAGCAGTTCTTC. The chain recombines TRBV2 with TRBJ2-1; 8 positions agree with TRBD2. Losses at the gene ends were 5 bases for V and 7 bases for J; bases not matched to a gene: 7. Germline V gives CDR1 SNHLY, CDR2 FYNNEI. The CDR3 runs to 14 residues. Full variable domain (rest looked up from reference TRBV2 and TRBJ2-1): EPEVTQTPSHQVTQMGQEVILRCVPISNHLYFYWYRQILGQKVEFLVSFYNNEISEKSEIFDDQFSVERPDGSNFTLKIRSTKLEDSAMYFCASSLERESNEQFFGPGTRLTVL.

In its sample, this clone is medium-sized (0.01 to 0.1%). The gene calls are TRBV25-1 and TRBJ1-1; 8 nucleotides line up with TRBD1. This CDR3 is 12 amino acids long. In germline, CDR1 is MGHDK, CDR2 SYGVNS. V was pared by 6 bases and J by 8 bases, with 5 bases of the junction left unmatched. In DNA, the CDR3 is TGTGCCAGCAGGGTGCAGGGGGCGGAAGCTTTCTTT. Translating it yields CASRVQGAEAFF.

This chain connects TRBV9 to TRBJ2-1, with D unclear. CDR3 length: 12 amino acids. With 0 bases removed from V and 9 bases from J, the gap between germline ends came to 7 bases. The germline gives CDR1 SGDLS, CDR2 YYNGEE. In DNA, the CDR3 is TGTGCCAGCAGCGTAGATGGTGCTGAGCAGTTCTTC. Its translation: CASSVDGAEQFF.

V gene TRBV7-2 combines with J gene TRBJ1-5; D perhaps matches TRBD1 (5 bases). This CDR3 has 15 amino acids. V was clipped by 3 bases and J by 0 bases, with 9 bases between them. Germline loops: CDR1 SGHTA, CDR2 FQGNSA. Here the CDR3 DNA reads TGTGCCAGCAGCTTGAAGGGGTATAGCAATCAGCCCCAGCATTTT. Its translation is CASSLKGYSNQPQHF.

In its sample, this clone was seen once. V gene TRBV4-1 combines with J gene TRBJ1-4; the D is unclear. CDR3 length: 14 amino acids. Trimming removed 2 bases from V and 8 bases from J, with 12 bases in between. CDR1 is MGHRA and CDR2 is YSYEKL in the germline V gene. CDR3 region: CASSQRIVGEKLFF. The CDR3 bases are TGCGCCAGCAGCCAACGAATTGTCGGAGAAAAACTGTTTTTT.